This TCR beta chain was identified in a study of shared clonotypes between healthy human individuals (dated by TCRdb to about 2020). Regarding the study in general: The cohort included three men and a couple of women between 18 and 49 years of age. Per donor, three plates each were used for CD4 naive and CD4 memory, two for CD8 naive, and one for CD8 memory. The study deeply sequenced blood TCR repertoires of five healthy adults to estimate repertoire size and the extent of clonotype sharing between individuals. Different laboratories and diverse techniques were used to prepare libraries and sequence TCR repertoires, to increase sequencing depth and limit assay-specific biases. Per donor, leukapheresis produced somewhere between about 0.85 and 9.5 billion PBMCs. What the research found in general, with its limitations: Compared with non-shared clonotypes, the clonotypes found in all four sorted-subset donors had higher generation probabilities. When a handful of donors were compared, the shared fraction of clonotypes was 5% to 6.5% for naive CD4, roughly 3.4% for naive CD8, more than 2% for memory CD4, and roughly 0.4% for memory CD8. Sampling was restricted to blood, and TCR repertoires in tissues likely differ from the TCR repertoires found in blood. Naive subsets generally had larger estimated clonotype richness than memory subsets. Because the study included a small number of donors, the genetic and exposure-history diversity represented was limited. Pairwise subsampling led to the expectation that sequencing depth would affect the degree of clonotype sharing among donors. Incomplete sequencing was indicated by rarefaction of sorted-subset datasets, despite the large sequencing depth.

Here V drops 6 bases and J drops 4 bases, and the junction holds 7 bases not matched to any gene. As encoded in the germline V gene (reference sequence), CDR1 is MNHNY while CDR2 is SVGAGI. Including the terminal cysteine and phenylalanine, the CDR3 comprises 15 residues. This entry keeps only the CDR3 DNA: 45 bases, framed from base 1. This clone was picked up many times. Its antigen is not yet known. The sample holds no much larger clone one base away, and base qualities are not on file. Healthy HIV-negative adults with no recently reported acute infections or vaccinations were included as donors. Every donor was a Caucasian adult residing in Nashville, Tennessee, USA. Magnetic negative selection was used to enrich CD4+ T cells, after which naive cells were positively selected on CD45RA and the negative fraction became the memory subset. Blood was collected by leukapheresis, and PBMCs were isolated by Ficoll-Histopaque density gradient centrifugation and then cryopreserved in liquid nitrogen vapor phase. Analytical flow cytometry was used to check the purity and quantity of each magnetically sorted T cell population. Genomic DNA was isolated from every sorted fraction and measured by UV absorbance on a Nanodrop 2000c.

TCR CDR3 regions were amplified from genomic DNA by multiplex PCR using the deep immunoSEQ assay. Genomic DNA extracted from each cell subset was distributed evenly over all wells of several immunoSEQ 96-well plates, and each plate served as one replicate. For sorted subsets, around 200 ng genomic DNA, equal to some 30,000 T cell genomes, was loaded into each replicate PCR. Purified libraries were measured with a Qubit 3.0 fluorometer, size-checked on a Bioanalyzer 2100, and measured again with the KAPA Library Quantification kit. Each immunoSEQ 96-well plate was sequenced on its own single-read 150-cycle Illumina NextSeq 550 flow cell. The published analysis was carried out like this. Because only junctional sequences without quality scores were contained in the immunoSEQ output, filtering matching that applied to full-length reads could not be performed. To assign V/J genes and CDR3, sequences were annotated using PyIR, a Python wrapper for IgBLAST v1.9, with IMGT germline references. Any read was removed if the V/J assignment was weak (E-value above 1e-6), the CDR3 was missing, or the read contained stop codons, out-of-frame junctions, or ambiguous translated residues. V3J clonotypes were defined by identical inferred V gene, J gene, and CDR3 amino acid sequence. Percentage overlap between repertoires was computed as shared unique clonotypes divided by the size of the smaller repertoire. Three approaches were used to assess repertoire richness: RTK rarefaction, the Chao1 estimator, and Recon v2.1 estimates of unobserved clonotypes. Generation probabilities for all TCRbeta clonotypes obtained by the gDNA method from a handful of donors were computed using OLGA. Imported from immuneACCESS, the table was reduced by TCRdb to in-frame sequences with V and J called. These copies leave out some clones; in studies compared against another copy, an unresolved V gene accounts for under half, and the cause of the remainder is not known. Clonal size and the V and J genes are those of that table, whereas D and trimming came from the DNA. The sample has nearly 1,000,000 clones on record, approximately 80% of them singletons. The top ten constitute 1.5% of the sample.

Sequenced sample: memory CD4+ T cells sorted from blood. What this sample's cell subset or site label stands for: CD45RA-negative fraction. The sequence is built from TRBV6-6 and TRBJ2-2, with TRBD1 matching 8 junction bases. This sequence originates from a man younger than 35 in good health. The CDR3 sequence is CASRLGQGSTGELFF. The sequenced DNA: TGTGCCAGCAGACTTGGACAGGGCAGCACCGGGGAGCTGTTTTTT.